Included here is one TCR beta chain sequence, with context. Its antigen is still unknown. No base quality values were provided; no much bigger clone lies one nucleotide off. Cut back by 4 bases and 9 bases, the V and J ends lie 16 bases apart. The germline V gene (reference sequence) gives CDR1 as GTSNPN and CDR2 as SVGIG. The CDR3, from cysteine to phenylalanine, totals 14 residues. CDR3 DNA only is kept here, 42 bases in frame from base 1. This sample stems from a study of blood T cell repertoires in COVID-19 (dated by TCRdb to about 2020). At the level of the whole study: Collaborator samples came from the United States, Italy and Spain and covered acute and convalescent phases of COVID-19. The prospective study material was composed of cDNA or gDNA derived from T cells, B-cell-depleted T cells, or PBMCs. Subjects who had been exposed to COVID-19, were actively infected with it, or had recovered from it provided the deeply sampled blood TCRbeta repertoires that made up the dataset. The repertoires were released in a freely available public database meant as a resource for research on the immune response to SARS-CoV-2. The samples were drawn from two sources: the first 160 participants of the ongoing ImmuneRACE study, and approximately 1,300 subjects contributed by 6 global collaborators. The sample metadata nearly always contained a de-identified subject ID, COVID-19 status, age in years and sex. Where HLA class I and class II types were available, the types were taken from metadata supplied by the sample provider, not from assay-based typing. Points the paper makes about the study in general: How much clinical and demographic metadata was included differed by source and by participant, and the metadata was provided uncurated.

Participants in the prospective study were enrolled through a virtual design, were aged about 18 to 89 years, and lived in 24 United States geographic areas. Cohort assignment in the prospective study relied on participant-reported clinical history from a screening survey and a study questionnaire. Recovered participants in ImmuneRACE Cohort 3 were defined as having two consecutive negative NP/OP PCR tests, clearance from a healthcare professional, or resolution of symptoms. In the prospective study, mobile phlebotomists collected whole blood, serum and a nasopharyngeal or oropharyngeal swab from each participant. Over a roughly two-month period, participants in the prospective study had the option of providing additional blood draws and questionnaires. Prospective study blood samples were shipped either frozen or at room temperature before DNA extraction. TCRbeta CDR3 regions were amplified from genomic DNA by means of the immunoSEQ Assay, a bias-controlled multiplex PCR. As for the original processing: The number of nucleated cells in each sample was estimated by amplification of reference gene primers within the assay. Sequence reads were collapsed and filtered to measure the absolute abundance of every unique TCRbeta CDR3 rearrangement. For each sample, productive Simpson clonality was calculated as the square root of Simpson's diversity index over productive rearrangements. The clones in this table, taken by TCRdb from immuneACCESS, are in-frame only. Not every clone is retained; where verified, under half of the shortfall comes from an unresolved V gene, and the cause of the rest is unknown. The V and J calls and clone size were taken over from that table, and D and trimming were inferred from the DNA. The sample contains a few hundred thousand clones, about 85% of them found a single time. Around 3% of the sample is taken by the ten largest.

This TCR derives from a woman aged 50 to 65 who had recovered from COVID-19. Recombination linked TRBV30 to TRBJ1-6, with no reliable assignment of the D segment. The sequencing input was PBMCs or T cells enriched from blood (not recorded which). The bases are TGTGCCTGGAAACCCCTGCAGAGGAGTTCACCCCTCCACTTT. Its translation reads: CAWKPLQRSSPLHF.